The rows below give T cell receptor beta chains drawn from one sample of a study of CD8 T cells in ankylosing spondylitis. TCRdb re-derived calls from the 5' RACE reads in MiXCR, one entry per CDR3 protein. The data contain under 250,000 distinct CDR3 sequences, around a tenth of them singletons. The sequencing input was blood, either unsorted or a sorted T cell fraction (not recorded which). These TCRs come from a male donor with ankylosing spondylitis or in good health (not recorded which). The CDR3 runs from the conserved cysteine through the conserved F or W. D genes are given only for firm matches. Clone size is not always given. Where it is, it says once, few, many or a class for expanded clones.

j_call clone_size v_call d_call cdr3_aa cdr3_nt
TRBJ1-3 - TRBV7-8 - CASSLDAGSNTIYF TGTGCCAGCAGCTTAGATGCGGGTTCGAACACCATATATTTT
TRBJ1-5 - TRBV7-2 - CASSSMGGLEPQHF TGTGCCAGCAGCTCCATGGGTGGTCTGGAGCCCCAGCATTTT
TRBJ1-2 many TRBV5-1 - CASSQGHAETSYGYTF TGCGCCAGCAGCCAGGGGCACGCCGAGACAAGCTATGGCTACACCTTC
TRBJ2-4 - TRBV29-1 - CSVAGTATKNIQYF TGCAGCGTCGCCGGGACGGCTACCAAAAACATTCAGTACTTC
TRBJ2-3 few TRBV20-1 - CSAPGRTDTQYF TGCAGTGCCCCGGGCCGAACAGATACGCAGTATTTT
TRBJ1-1 many TRBV15 - CATSSLRGAGTEAFF TGTGCCACCAGCAGTCTCCGAGGGGCCGGGACTGAAGCTTTCTTT
TRBJ2-7 few TRBV27 TRBD2 CASSQTSGNEQYF TGTGCCAGCAGTCAGACTAGCGGGAACGAGCAGTACTTC
TRBJ1-1 many TRBV20-1 TRBD1 CSAKGTGDTEAFF TGCAGTGCCAAGGGGACAGGGGACACTGAAGCTTTCTTT
TRBJ1-2 few TRBV5-1 - CASSLEGRAWGYTF TGCGCCAGCAGCTTGGAAGGCAGGGCCTGGGGCTACACCTTC
TRBJ2-1 many TRBV27 - CASSLPGARRSEQFF TGTGCCAGCAGTTTACCGGGTGCTCGTCGGAGTGAGCAGTTCTTC
TRBJ2-7 many TRBV20-1 - CSAGNPGRTGEQYF TGCAGTGCTGGTAATCCGGGACGTACCGGCGAGCAGTACTTC
TRBJ1-3 many TRBV5-1 - CASSLLGSGNTIYF TGCGCCAGCAGCTTGTTGGGCTCTGGAAACACCATATATTTT
TRBJ2-3 many TRBV6-1 TRBD1 CASNGRDREADTQYF TGTGCCAGCAACGGACGGGACAGGGAAGCTGATACGCAGTATTTT
TRBJ2-7 - TRBV4-1 - CASSQDRVYEQYF TGCGCCAGCAGCCAAGATCGGGTATACGAGCAGTACTTC
TRBJ2-3 many TRBV18 - CASSPPSTDTQYF TGTGCCAGCTCACCACCGTCGACAGATACGCAGTATTTT
TRBJ2-1 many TRBV7-2 - CASSSRINNEQFF TGTGCCAGCAGCTCAAGGATTAACAATGAGCAGTTCTTC
TRBJ2-3 few TRBV19 - CATADRGTDTQYF TGTGCCACTGCGGACCGAGGCACAGATACGCAGTATTTT
TRBJ2-1 many TRBV10-2 - CASSEWSGGYEQFF TGCGCCAGCAGTGAGTGGTCGGGGGGCTATGAGCAGTTCTTC
TRBJ2-1 many TRBV6-4 - CASSDTQGGSYEQFF TGTGCCAGCAGTGACACGCAGGGGGGGTCCTATGAGCAGTTCTTC
TRBJ2-2 few TRBV5-1 - CASRPLTGELFF TGCGCCAGCCGACCCCTCACCGGGGAGCTGTTTTTT
TRBJ2-2 many TRBV29-1 - CSVPGQNTGELFF TGCAGCGTCCCGGGACAGAACACCGGGGAGCTGTTTTTT
TRBJ1-1 many TRBV7-9 - CASSSGQLEAFF TGTGCCAGCAGCTCCGGGCAGCTTGAAGCTTTCTTT
TRBJ1-1 - TRBV19 - CASSMQLKGGNTEAFF TGTGCCAGTAGTATGCAACTTAAAGGGGGAAACACTGAAGCTTTCTTT
TRBJ2-5 many TRBV5-1 TRBD2 CASSTGLAGAQETQYF TGCGCCAGCAGCACCGGACTAGCGGGGGCTCAAGAGACCCAGTACTTC
TRBJ2-5 many TRBV20-1 - CSARDYSGEETQYF TGCAGTGCTAGAGATTACTCGGGGGAAGAGACCCAGTACTTC
TRBJ1-6 - TRBV6-6 - CASRDGGSPLHF TGTGCCAGCAGAGACGGGGGTTCACCCCTCCACTTT
TRBJ2-5 few TRBV12-3/TRBV12-4 TRBD2 CASSRSGVSQETQYF TGTGCCAGCAGTCGAAGCGGGGTTAGCCAAGAGACCCAGTACTTC
TRBJ2-7 many TRBV12-3/TRBV12-4 TRBD1 CASSRWTGGTYEQYF TGTGCCAGCAGTCGGTGGACAGGGGGGACCTACGAGCAGTACTTC
TRBJ1-1 few TRBV7-9 - CASSAGQFEAFF TGTGCCAGCAGCGCCGGACAGTTTGAAGCTTTCTTT
TRBJ2-2 many TRBV5-1 - CASQPLGSANTGELFF TGCGCCAGCCAACCTCTTGGGAGCGCGAACACCGGGGAGCTGTTTTTT
TRBJ1-6 many TRBV5-1 - CASSLGISYNSPLHF TGCGCCAGCAGCTTGGGGATCTCCTATAATTCACCCCTCCACTTT
TRBJ2-3 - TRBV2 TRBD2 CASRTRLAGQQYF TGTGCCAGCAGGACAAGACTAGCGGGACAGCAGTATTTT
TRBJ1-6 few TRBV7-2 TRBD1 CASRGQGTSPLHF TGTGCCAGCAGGGGACAGGGGACGTCACCCCTCCACTTT
TRBJ2-1 - TRBV5-1 - CASSSGLSSYNEQFF TGCGCCAGCAGCTCAGGTCTGAGCTCCTACAATGAGCAGTTCTTC
TRBJ2-3 - TRBV19 TRBD1 CASNRGADTQYF TGTGCCAGTAACAGGGGGGCAGATACGCAGTATTTT
TRBJ2-1 many TRBV11-2 - CASSFVAGPSKEQFF TGTGCCAGCAGCTTCGTGGCAGGTCCCTCCAAGGAGCAGTTCTTC
TRBJ2-1 many TRBV5-1 TRBD2 CASSLPLAGGRSEQFF TGCGCCAGCAGCCTTCCTCTAGCGGGAGGGCGCAGTGAGCAGTTCTTC
TRBJ2-1 few TRBV7-6 - CASSLTVGNEQFF TGTGCCAGCAGCTTAACGGTTGGCAATGAGCAGTTCTTC
TRBJ2-3 many TRBV29-1 - CSVALSVTDTQYF TGCAGCGTTGCCCTCTCGGTGACAGATACGCAGTATTTT
TRBJ2-7 - TRBV20-1 - CSARWRDRPYEQYF TGCAGTGCTAGGTGGCGGGACAGACCCTACGAGCAGTACTTC
TRBJ1-5 few TRBV18 - CASSPASTGNQPQHF TGTGCCAGCTCACCGGCCAGCACGGGCAATCAGCCCCAGCATTTT
TRBJ2-3 few TRBV11-2 TRBD2 CASRRPGTSGSTDTQYF TGTGCCAGCAGACGTCCCGGGACTAGCGGGAGCACAGATACGCAGTATTTT
TRBJ1-2 many TRBV10-2 - CASSEGSVVSYTF TGCGCCAGCAGTGAGGGATCGGTCGTCAGCTACACCTTC
TRBJ2-6 - TRBV2 - CASKQTSGANVLTF TGTGCCAGCAAACAGACCTCTGGGGCCAACGTCCTGACTTTC
TRBJ1-1 many TRBV6-1 - CASSPYPERRANTEAFF TGTGCCAGCAGCCCCTACCCAGAACGGAGGGCGAACACTGAAGCTTTCTTT
TRBJ2-1 - TRBV2 - CASSPRRTNNEQFF TGTGCCAGCAGTCCCCGGCGGACGAATAATGAGCAGTTCTTC
TRBJ2-7 many TRBV28 - CASSFQGPLSYEQYF TGTGCCAGCAGTTTCCAGGGGCCCCTATCCTACGAGCAGTACTTC
TRBJ2-7 many TRBV20-1 - CSARKREQYF TGCAGTGCTAGAAAACGCGAGCAGTACTTC